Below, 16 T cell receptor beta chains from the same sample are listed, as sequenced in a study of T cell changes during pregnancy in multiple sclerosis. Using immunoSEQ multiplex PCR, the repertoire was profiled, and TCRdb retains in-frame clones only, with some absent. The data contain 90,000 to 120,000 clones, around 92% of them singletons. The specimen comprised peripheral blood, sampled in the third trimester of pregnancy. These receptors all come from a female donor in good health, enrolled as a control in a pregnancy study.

This CDR3 is CASSAGQLNTEAFF. The CDR3 DNA sequence: TGTGCCAGCAGCGCCGGACAGCTCAACACTGAAGCTTTCTTT. The V call is TRBV9, the J call TRBJ1-1; possible D gene TRBD1, 6 bases. CDR1 and CDR2 from the germline V gene are SGDLS and YYNGEE. V gave up 3 bases and J gave up 2 bases, with 11 bases separating them. The length of the CDR3 is 14 residues.

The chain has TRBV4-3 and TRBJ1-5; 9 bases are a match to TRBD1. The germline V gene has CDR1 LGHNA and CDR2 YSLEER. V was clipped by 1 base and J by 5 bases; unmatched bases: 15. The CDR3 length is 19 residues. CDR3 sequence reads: CASSQAIGQGNRYDQPQHF. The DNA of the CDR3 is TGCGCCAGCAGCCAAGCCATAGGACAGGGGAATCGGTACGATCAGCCCCAGCATTTT.

CDR3 in amino acids: CASSPRPGRGGHEAFF. In DNA form, the CDR3 reads TGTGCCAGCAGTCCCCGTCCCGGCAGGGGCGGCCATGAAGCTTTCTTT. This sequence joins TRBV28 and TRBJ1-1; possible D gene TRBD1, 6 bases. Trimming took off 5 bases at V and 7 bases at J, with 23 bases between the two ends. The CDR3 covers 16 residues. CDR1 and CDR2 (germline): MDHEN, SYDVKM.

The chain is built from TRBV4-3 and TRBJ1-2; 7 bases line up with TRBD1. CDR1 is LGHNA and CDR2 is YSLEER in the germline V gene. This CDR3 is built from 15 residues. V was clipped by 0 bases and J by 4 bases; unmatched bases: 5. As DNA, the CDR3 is TGCGCCAGCAGCCAAGACGACAGGGTTAGCTATGGCTACACCTTC. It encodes CASSQDDRVSYGYTF.

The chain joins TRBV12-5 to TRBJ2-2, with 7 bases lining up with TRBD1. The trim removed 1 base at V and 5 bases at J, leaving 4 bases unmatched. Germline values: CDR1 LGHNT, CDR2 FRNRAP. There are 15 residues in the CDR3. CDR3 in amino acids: CASGLETGMTGELFF. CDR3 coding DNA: TGTGCTAGTGGTTTGGAGACAGGGATGACCGGGGAGCTGTTTTTT.

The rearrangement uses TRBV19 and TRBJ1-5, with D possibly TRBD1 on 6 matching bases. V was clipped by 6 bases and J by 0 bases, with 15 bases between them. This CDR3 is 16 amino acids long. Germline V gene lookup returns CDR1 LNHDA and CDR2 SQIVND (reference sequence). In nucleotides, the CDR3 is TGTGCCAGTAGCAACACAGACAGGCCTAGCAATCAGCCCCAGCATTTT. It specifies CASSNTDRPSNQPQHF.

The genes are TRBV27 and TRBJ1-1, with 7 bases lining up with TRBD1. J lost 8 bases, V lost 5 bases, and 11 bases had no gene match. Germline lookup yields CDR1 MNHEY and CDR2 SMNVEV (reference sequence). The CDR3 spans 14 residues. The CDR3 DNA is TGTGCCAGCAGTCCGGGGACAGAAACCCGGGAAGCTTTCTTT. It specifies CASSPGTETREAFF.

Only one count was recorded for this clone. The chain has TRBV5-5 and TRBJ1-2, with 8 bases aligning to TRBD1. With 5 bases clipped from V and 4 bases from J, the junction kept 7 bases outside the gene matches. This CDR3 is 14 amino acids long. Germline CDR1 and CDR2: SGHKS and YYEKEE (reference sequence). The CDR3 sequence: CASSWDRTPYGYTF. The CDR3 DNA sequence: TGTGCCAGCAGTTGGGACAGGACCCCCTATGGCTACACCTTC.

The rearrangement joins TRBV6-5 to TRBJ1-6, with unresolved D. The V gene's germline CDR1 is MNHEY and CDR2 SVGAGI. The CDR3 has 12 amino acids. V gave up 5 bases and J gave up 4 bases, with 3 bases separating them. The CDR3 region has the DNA TGTGCCAGCAGTCCGTATAATTCACCCCTCCACTTT. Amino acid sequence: CASSPYNSPLHF.

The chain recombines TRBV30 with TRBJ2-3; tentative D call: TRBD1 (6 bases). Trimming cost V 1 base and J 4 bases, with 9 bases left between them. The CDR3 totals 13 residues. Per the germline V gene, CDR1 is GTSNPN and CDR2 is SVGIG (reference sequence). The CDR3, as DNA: TGTGCCTGGAGTGACAGGGCCGCAGATACGCAGTATTTT. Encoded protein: CAWSDRAADTQYF. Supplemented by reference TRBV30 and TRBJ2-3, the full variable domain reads SQTIHQWPATLVQPVGSPLSLECTVEGTSNPNLYWYRQAAGRGLQLLFYSVGIGQISSEVPQNLSASRPQDRQFILSSKKLLLSDSGFYLCAWSDRAADTQYFGPGTRLTVL.

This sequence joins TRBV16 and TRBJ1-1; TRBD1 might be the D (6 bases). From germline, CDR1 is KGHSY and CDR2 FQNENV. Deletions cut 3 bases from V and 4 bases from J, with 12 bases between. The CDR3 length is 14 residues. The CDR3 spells CASSHTTGSTEAFF. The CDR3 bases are TGTGCCAGCAGCCACACTACAGGGAGCACTGAAGCTTTCTTT.

CDR3 DNA: TGTGCCAGCAGCGTAGCGGAACTATTCTCTGGAAACACCATATATTTT. It is translated as CASSVAELFSGNTIYF. V and J are TRBV9 and TRBJ1-3, with no clear D. This CDR3 contains 16 residues. V was trimmed by 0 bases and J by 0 bases, leaving 10 bases between them. From germline, CDR1 is SGDLS and CDR2 YYNGEE.

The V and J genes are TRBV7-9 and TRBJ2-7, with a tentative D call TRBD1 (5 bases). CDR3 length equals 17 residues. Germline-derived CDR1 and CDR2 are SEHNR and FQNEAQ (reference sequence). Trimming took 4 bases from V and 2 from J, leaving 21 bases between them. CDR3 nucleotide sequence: TGTGCCAGCAGCTCCATTTCTCCAGGGAATCACCCCTACGAGCAGTACTTC. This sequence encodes CASSSISPGNHPYEQYF.

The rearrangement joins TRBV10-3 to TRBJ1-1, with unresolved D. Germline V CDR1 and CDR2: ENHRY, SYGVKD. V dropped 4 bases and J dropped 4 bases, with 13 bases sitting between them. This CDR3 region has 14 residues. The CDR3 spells CAISVRELSTEAFF. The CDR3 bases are TGTGCCATCAGTGTGAGGGAGTTGAGCACTGAAGCTTTCTTT.

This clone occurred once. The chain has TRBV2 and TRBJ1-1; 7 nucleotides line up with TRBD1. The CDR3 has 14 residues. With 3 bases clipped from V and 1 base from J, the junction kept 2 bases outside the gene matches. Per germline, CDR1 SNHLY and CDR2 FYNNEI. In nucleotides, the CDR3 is TGTGCCAGCAGTGATGACAGGGCGAACACTGAAGCTTTCTTT. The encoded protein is CASSDDRANTEAFF.

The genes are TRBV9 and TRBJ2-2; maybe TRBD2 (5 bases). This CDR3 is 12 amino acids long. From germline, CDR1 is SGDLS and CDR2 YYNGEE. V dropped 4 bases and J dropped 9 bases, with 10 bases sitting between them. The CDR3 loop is CASSRLNRELFF. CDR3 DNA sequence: TGTGCCAGCAGCAGACTAAACAGGGAGCTGTTTTTT.